The entry below describes one T cell receptor beta chain. This specimen comes from a study of shared clonotypes between healthy human individuals. TCRdb's copy holds only in-frame clones and misses some; the assay was immunoSEQ multiplex PCR. The repertoire holds roughly 1,600,000 clones, with 98% as singletons. The germline CDR1 and CDR2 sequences are SQVTM and ANQGSEA. CDR3 length: 12 residues. Trimming removed 5 bases from V and 5 bases from J, with 13 bases in between. The chain joins TRBV29-1 to TRBJ2-7, with D possibly TRBD1 on 6 matching bases. The sequence was collected from a man younger than 45 in good health. The sequenced sample consisted of naive CD4+ T cells sorted from blood. As for subset: CD45RA+ positively selected. The chain's CDR3 is CSVIQGRHEQYF. The CDR3 DNA follows: TGCAGCGTTATCCAGGGGCGGCACGAGCAGTACTTC.